This TCR beta chain was retrieved from a study of blood T cell repertoires in COVID-19 (dated by TCRdb to between 2020 and 2021). As for the study more broadly: Samples from collaborators originated in the United States, Italy and Spain and spanned both the acute and convalescent phases of COVID-19. Nearly every sample came with metadata listing a de-identified subject ID, COVID-19 status, age in years and sex. A freely available public database, intended as a resource for researchers studying the immune response to SARS-CoV-2, is where the repertoires were released. Deeply sampled blood TCRbeta repertoires from subjects exposed to, actively infected with, or recovered from COVID-19 were included in the dataset. Where HLA class I and class II types were available, the types were taken from metadata supplied by the sample provider, not from assay-based typing. The material from the prospective study consisted of cDNA or gDNA derived from T cells, B-cell-depleted T cells, or PBMCs. The samples were drawn from the first 160 participants of the ongoing ImmuneRACE study and from over 950 subjects provided by 6 global collaborators.

For this clone: No cognate antigen has been identified for it. Per-base qualities were not stored, and no clone one base away is much larger.

Whole blood was collected in K2EDTA tubes by collaborating institutions according to the institutions' own protocols. For TCRbeta analysis, collaborator samples were shipped as frozen whole blood, as isolated PBMCs, or as DNA extracted from either sample type. The immunoSEQ Assay, a bias-controlled multiplex PCR, was used to amplify TCRbeta CDR3 regions from genomic DNA. Processing in the source paper ran as follows. The number of nucleated cells in each sample was estimated by amplification of reference gene primers within the assay. To quantify the absolute abundance of each unique TCRbeta CDR3 rearrangement, sequence reads were collapsed and filtered. For each sample, productive Simpson clonality was calculated by taking the square root of Simpson's diversity index across productive rearrangements. The table was pulled from immuneACCESS by TCRdb, which kept in-frame rearrangements only. Such tables lose some clones; where checked, under half of the loss comes from unresolved V genes, and the rest has no known cause. The V and J calls and clone size come from that table; D and trimming were worked out from the DNA. The sample table contains 100,000 to 150,000 clones; only one count was recorded for more than 75% of them. Of the sample, about 2% is held by the ten largest clones.

Beyond this particular receptor, the publication reports: The amount of clinical and demographic metadata varied by source and participant and was provided uncurated.

The clonotype originates from a man aged 65 to 79 with active COVID-19. Material: peripheral blood.

The DNA sequence reads TGTGCCAGCAGTGAAGGGGCGGGGTGGGATTCACCCCTCCACTTT. Its product reads: CASSEGAGWDSPLHF. The V gene is TRBV2 and the J gene is TRBJ1-6, with the D segment identity uncertain. From the cysteine through the phenylalanine, the CDR3 covers 15 amino acids. The entry retains the CDR3 DNA only, 45 bases that are in frame from base 1. V is shortened by 1 base, J by 8 bases, and the region joining them spans 12 bases. Via the germline V gene, CDR1 is SNHLY and CDR2 FYNNEI. With the portions outside the CDR3 filled from the reference TRBV2 and TRBJ1-6 genes, the complete variable region becomes EPEVTQTPSHQVTQMGQEVILRCVPISNHLYFYWYRQILGQKVEFLVSFYNNEISEKSEIFDDQFSVERPDGSNFTLKIRSTKLEDSAMYFCASSEGAGWDSPLHFGNGTRLTVT.